The 24 T cell receptor beta chains in this list originate from one sample, sequenced in a study of a mutant IDH1 vaccine in newly diagnosed glioma. No antigen is known for these receptors. Time point meaning: week 35, safety follow-up. Doses comprised 300 ug of mutant IDH1 20-mer peptide each, plus topical imiquimod. Some clones are missing from TCRdb's copy, which holds only in-frame ones; the method was immunoSEQ multiplex PCR. The data contain 35,000 to 45,000 clones, approximately 90% of them singletons. The starting material was PBMCs, obtained from a glioma patient whose treatment included an IDH1 peptide vaccine. The receptors were sampled from a man between 35 and 55 years old with glioma.

A single count supports this clone. The V and J genes are TRBV30 and TRBJ2-7; D possibly uses TRBD1 or TRBD2 (5 bases each). Trimming cost V 2 bases and J 4 bases, with 12 bases left between them. Per the germline V gene, CDR1 is GTSNPN and CDR2 is SVGIG (reference sequence). The CDR3 sequence is 13 residues long. This chain's CDR3 is CAWSRGPAYEQYV. Here the CDR3 DNA reads TGTGCCTGGAGTCGGGGACCCGCTTACGAGCAGTACGTC.

This clone was counted a single time. V is TRBV11-2 and J is TRBJ1-2, with TRBD1 matching over 7 bases. This CDR3 comprises 18 residues. From germline, CDR1 is SGHAT and CDR2 FQNNGV. With V trimmed by 4 bases and J by 4 bases, 18 bases remained unmatched. CDR3 in amino acids: CASSSFMTWDRGTYGYTF. CDR3 DNA: TGTGCCAGCAGCTCATTCATGACCTGGGACAGAGGGACCTATGGCTACACCTTC.

The chain recombines TRBV10-3 with TRBJ1-1; possible D gene TRBD1, 5 bases. This CDR3 has 13 amino acids. V lost 7 bases and J lost 6, with 15 bases in between. The V gene's germline CDR1 is ENHRY and CDR2 SYGVKD. The CDR3, as DNA: TGTGCCATCACTCCCCGGGGGAGCGCTGAAGCTTTCTTT. This encodes CAITPRGSAEAFF.

This chain uses TRBV27 with TRBJ1-2; D might be TRBD1 (5 bases). The germline gives CDR1 MNHEY, CDR2 SMNVEV (reference sequence). Trimming shortened V by 0 bases and J by 4 bases, and 15 bases separated the two germline ends. This CDR3 is built from 16 residues. CDR3 nucleotide sequence: TGTGCCAGCAGTTTATCCCGGGACCCTTCCTTCTATGGCTACACCTTC. Translation gives CASSLSRDPSFYGYTF.

The rearrangement links TRBV28 to TRBJ1-2; TRBD1 is a possible D gene (6 bases). The CDR3 length is 15 residues. V gave up 2 bases and J gave up 10 bases, with 20 bases separating them. CDR1 MDHEN and CDR2 SYDVKM come from the germline V gene. The CDR3: CASSLITTGADYYTF. CDR3 bases: TGTGCCAGCAGTTTAATCACGACGGGGGCGGACTACTACACCTTC.

This clone was seen once. At one end, the junction sequence differs from germline, possibly due to a read error. This sequence joins TRBV30 and TRBJ1-5; D might be TRBD1 (6 bases). The germline gives CDR1 GTSNPN, CDR2 SVGIG (reference sequence). The CDR3 has 15 residues. The CDR3 coding sequence is TGTGCCTGGAGCCCTAGAAGGGGGGGCAATCAGCTCCAGCATTTT. It encodes CAWSPRRGGNQLQHF.

The rearrangement joins TRBV9 to TRBJ2-3; D call uncertain. CDR1 and CDR2 (germline): SGDLS, YYNGEE. V lost 1 base and J lost 3, with 12 bases in between. The CDR3 totals 15 residues. The CDR3 spells CASSVSVVGTDTQYF. The CDR3 nucleotides are TGTGCCAGCAGCGTATCGGTGGTGGGGACAGATACGCAGTATTTT.

This rearrangement joins TRBV11-2 to TRBJ1-1; no clear D gene. V was trimmed by 0 bases and J by 1 base, leaving 3 bases between them. The CDR3 sequence is 13 residues long. The germline gives CDR1 SGHAT, CDR2 FQNNGV. The CDR3 coding sequence is TGTGCCAGCAGCTTAGAAGGGAACACTGAAGCTTTCTTT. It yields the protein CASSLEGNTEAFF.

V is TRBV6-1 and J is TRBJ1-5, with D possibly being TRBD1 (6 bases). Trimming pared 10 bases from V and 8 bases from J, leaving 18 bases between. The CDR3 is made up of 13 amino acids. Looked up from germline, CDR1 is MNHNS and CDR2 is SASEGT. The CDR3 bases are TGTGCCACCTACGAAGGGGGGAGTAAGCCCCAGCATTTT. This codes for CATYEGGSKPQHF.

The gene calls are TRBV30 and TRBJ1-1; D ambiguous. Germline V gene data show CDR1 as GTSNPN and CDR2 as SVGIG (reference sequence). The CDR3 has 12 residues. The V gene lost 1 base and the J gene lost 3 bases, with 6 bases spanning the gap. The CDR3 protein is CAWSEGYTEAFF. Here the CDR3 DNA reads TGTGCCTGGAGTGAGGGATACACTGAAGCTTTCTTT.

CDR3 amino acids: CASSLSTTGSYYGYTF. Here the CDR3 DNA reads TGTGCCAGCAGTCTTAGTACCACAGGGTCCTACTATGGCTACACCTTC. V usage is TRBV28 and J usage is TRBJ1-2; tentatively, D is TRBD1 (6 bases). CDR3 length: 16 residues. The germline V and J ends were trimmed by 5 bases and 3 bases, with 19 bases remaining between them. In germline, CDR1 is MDHEN, CDR2 SYDVKM.

The V and J genes are TRBV5-1 and TRBJ1-2, with TRBD1 identical over 7 bases. The CDR3 covers 15 residues. J was trimmed by 0 bases and V by 4 bases; bases with no gene match: 6. Looked up from germline, CDR1 is SGHRS and CDR2 is YFSETQ. The CDR3 region has the DNA TGCGCCAGCAGCCTTACAGGGGCCGCTAACTATGGCTACACCTTC. It yields the protein CASSLTGAANYGYTF.

For the CDR3, the DNA is TGTGCCAGCAGCTCGACAGGGGCGCCGAAGAACACCGGGGAGCTGTTTTTT. This translates into CASSSTGAPKNTGELFF. This chain links TRBV11-2 with TRBJ2-2, with TRBD1 identical over 8 bases. V gave up 4 bases and J gave up 1 base; unmatched junction bases: 8. CDR1 is SGHAT, CDR2 FQNNGV, per germline. This CDR3 has 17 amino acids.

V and J are TRBV7-9 and TRBJ2-7, with D hard to call. There are 12 residues in the CDR3. CDR1 and CDR2 from the germline V gene are SEHNR and FQNEAQ (reference sequence). The germline V and J ends were trimmed by 6 bases and 2 bases, with 8 bases remaining between them. CDR3 residues: CASSYDPYEQYF. CDR3 DNA: TGTGCCAGCAGTTATGATCCCTACGAGCAGTACTTC.

The count of this clone is one. This chain uses TRBV7-8 with TRBJ2-1; 7 nucleotides match TRBD2. The CDR3 contains 18 residues. Germline V CDR1 and CDR2: SGHVS, FQNEAQ. The V gene end was trimmed by 1 base and the J gene end by 0 bases; junction bases not matched to a gene: 9. CDR3 protein: CASSLEGSGFSSYNEQFF. In DNA, the CDR3 is TGTGCCAGCAGCTTAGAGGGTAGCGGGTTTAGCTCCTACAATGAGCAGTTCTTC. Using reference TRBV7-8 and TRBJ2-1 for the parts outside the CDR3, the full variable domain is GAGVSQSPRYKVAKRGQDVALRCDPISGHVSLFWYQQALGQGPEFLTYFQNEAQLDKSGLPSDRFFAERPEGSVSTLKIQRTQQEDSAVYLCASSLEGSGFSSYNEQFFGPGTRLTVL.

The chain employs TRBV7-3 and TRBJ2-3; D not certain. With 4 bases removed from V and 1 base from J, the gap between germline ends came to 6 bases. Germline V CDR1 and CDR2: SGHTA, FQGTGA. The CDR3 extends over 13 amino acids. In nucleotides, the CDR3 is TGTGCCAGCAGCTCCCACGGCACAGATACGCAGTATTTT. It yields the protein CASSSHGTDTQYF.

This rearrangement joins TRBV5-1 to TRBJ1-6; no clear D gene. The CDR3 extends over 17 amino acids. Germline V gene data show CDR1 as SGHRS and CDR2 as YFSETQ. V was pared by 3 bases and J by 0 bases, with 13 bases between. CDR3 sequence reads: CASSSGRASSYNSPLHF. CDR3 nucleotide sequence: TGCGCCAGCAGCTCCGGGCGGGCCAGCTCCTATAATTCACCCCTCCACTTT.

The V call is TRBV2, the J call TRBJ2-3, with no clear D. Germline values: CDR1 SNHLY, CDR2 FYNNEI. The CDR3 is 10 residues long. The CDR3 DNA sequence: TGTGTATGGGGCACAGATACGCAGTATTTT. Its translation is CVWGTDTQYF.

This clone was recorded only once. The chain combines TRBV11-2 with TRBJ2-7; D gene ambiguous. With 6 bases removed from V and 2 bases from J, the gap between germline ends came to 14 bases. CDR1 SGHAT and CDR2 FQNNGV come from the germline V gene. The CDR3 extends over 14 amino acids. CDR3 sequence (DNA): TGTGCCAGCAGTATTAGTCCCTCCACCTACGAGCAGTACGTC. Translating it yields CASSISPSTYEQYV.

Here the CDR3 reads CASSPGQGGRTEAFF. CDR3 coding DNA: TGTGCCAGTAGCCCGGGACAGGGGGGGAGGACTGAAGCTTTCTTT. The chain carries TRBV19 and TRBJ1-1; TRBD1 agrees at 11 bases. Germline V gene sequence: CDR1 LNHDA, CDR2 SQIVND (reference sequence). Unmatched junction bases numbered 8, after V lost 6 bases and J lost 5 bases. This CDR3 has 15 residues.

This sequence joins TRBV28 and TRBJ2-5, with D tentatively TRBD1 (5 bases). CDR3 length: 16 amino acids. Germline values: CDR1 MDHEN, CDR2 SYDVKM. V was shortened by 6 bases and J by 2 bases, with 19 bases between the two germline ends. CDR3 sequence reads: CASSTIRQTLQETQYF. CDR3 nucleotide sequence: TGTGCCAGCAGCACTATCCGACAGACCCTTCAAGAGACCCAGTACTTC. Drawing the rest from reference TRBV28 and TRBJ2-5, the complete variable domain is DVKVTQSSRYLVKRTGEKVFLECVQDMDHENMFWYRQDPGLGLRLIYFSYDVKMKEKGDIPEGYSVSREKKERFSLILESASTNQTSMYLCASSTIRQTLQETQYFGPGTRLLVL.

Written as DNA, the CDR3 is TGTGCCAGCAGTTTATGGGCAGGCCCTTCTTACGAGCAGTACTTC. Residues: CASSLWAGPSYEQYF. The rearrangement links TRBV27 to TRBJ2-7, with no clear D. Trimming cost V 1 base and J 4 bases, with 14 bases left between them. Germline loops: CDR1 MNHEY, CDR2 SMNVEV (reference sequence). This CDR3 has 15 amino acids.

V is TRBV19 and J is TRBJ2-1, with 7 nucleotides matching TRBD2. The CDR3 sequence is 13 residues long. The V gene end was trimmed by 10 bases and the J gene end by 6 bases; junction bases not matched to a gene: 9. From germline, CDR1 is LNHDA and CDR2 SQIVND (reference sequence). The CDR3 region is CAIQPWGGNEQFF. The DNA for the CDR3 is TGTGCCATCCAACCATGGGGGGGCAATGAGCAGTTCTTC.

CDR3 bases: TGTGCCAGCAGCTTGGCCAGCGGGAGGTCGAATGAGCAGTTCTTC. Its translation: CASSLASGRSNEQFF. The V call is TRBV7-2, the J call TRBJ2-1; 9 nucleotides align to TRBD2. Germline-derived CDR1 and CDR2 are SGHTA and FQGNSA. V lost 3 bases and J lost 7; bases outside the gene matches: 7. CDR3 size: 15 residues.